The rows below give T cell receptor beta chains drawn from one sample of a study of early T cells in non-severe SARS-CoV-2 infection. TCRdb processed the 5' RACE reads anew with MiXCR; each CDR3 protein has one entry. This sample has just under 65,000 distinct CDR3 sequences; 8.8% occur once, and the top ten carry about an eighth. The input for sequencing was whole blood, taken at baseline. The receptors here all came from an adult who was a healthcare worker with PCR-confirmed SARS-CoV-2 infection or an uninfected control (not recorded which). CDR3s include the opening cysteine and the closing phenylalanine or tryptophan. D genes are given only for firm matches. Clone size is not always given. Where it is, it says once, few, many or a class for expanded clones.

clone_size	d_call	v_call	cdr3_length	j_call	cdr3_nt	cdr3_aa
.	TRBD1	TRBV6-2/TRBV6-3	12	TRBJ1-1	TGTGCCAGCCGGACGGGGACAGTTGAAGCTTTCTTT	CASRTGTVEAFF
.	.	TRBV4-3	17	TRBJ2-3	TGCGCCAGCAGCCAAGATTCCGGCGCATCCGGCGCTTATACGCAGTATTTT	CASSQDSGASGAYTQYF
.	TRBD1	TRBV2	15	TRBJ2-5	TGTGCCAGCAGTGAGCTCAGGGGGCTCGCGGAGACCCAGTACTTC	CASSELRGLAETQYF
many	TRBD1	TRBV19	16	TRBJ2-7	TGTGCCAGTAGTGGCGGGTCCGGGACAGGGGTTCGCGAGCAGTACTTC	CASSGGSGTGVREQYF
few	TRBD2	TRBV4-1	17	TRBJ2-1	TGCGCCAGCAGCCGCCTAACCGGGACTAGGACCTACAATGAGCAGTTCTTC	CASSRLTGTRTYNEQFF
.	.	TRBV2	14	TRBJ1-4	TGTGCCAGCAGTGCTTGGACAGAAAATGAAAAACTGTTTTTT	CASSAWTENEKLFF
.	TRBD2	TRBV5-6	15	TRBJ2-7	TGTGCCAGCAGCCCGGGACTAGCGCTCTCCTACGAGCAGTACTTC	CASSPGLALSYEQYF
medium-sized	TRBD1	TRBV27	15	TRBJ2-7	TGTGCCAGCAGTCACCCGGACAGGCAACCCTACGAGCAGTACTTC	CASSHPDRQPYEQYF
many	.	TRBV5-1	18	TRBJ2-6	TGCGCCAGCAGCTTGGTGGCAGGGGATGGCTCTGGGGCCAACGTCCTGACTTTC	CASSLVAGDGSGANVLTF
.	.	TRBV10-3	14	TRBJ2-7	TGTGCCATCAGTGAGCTACAGGTGTCCTACGAGCAGTACTTC	CAISELQVSYEQYF
.	.	TRBV6-6	16	TRBJ2-2	TGTGCCAGCAGTTACTTAGTAGCCCCGAACACCGGGGAGCTGTTTTTT	CASSYLVAPNTGELFF
many	.	TRBV11-1	13	TRBJ2-7	TGTGCCAGCAGCTTAGCGAAGCGGTACGAGCAGTACTTC	CASSLAKRYEQYF
few	.	TRBV20-1	15	TRBJ2-5	TGCAGTGCTAGGAGCCCCGCCGACGGCCAAGAGACCCAGTACTTC	CSARSPADGQETQYF
few	TRBD1	TRBV7-6	15	TRBJ1-2	TGTGCCAGCAGCCCACTCCTCACAGGGGACTATGGCTACACCTTC	CASSPLLTGDYGYTF
many	.	TRBV11-1	15	TRBJ2-3	TGTGCCAGCAGCTTAGAGGGTAGGGGTACAGATACGCAGTATTTT	CASSLEGRGTDTQYF
many	TRBD2	TRBV24-1	16	TRBJ2-1	TGTGCCACCAGTGTGGCTAGCGGGAGGGGAGACAATGAGCAGTTCTTC	CATSVASGRGDNEQFF
few	.	TRBV29-1	13	TRBJ2-3	TGCAGCGTTACCAGGGCTAGCACAGATACGCAGTATTTT	CSVTRASTDTQYF
.	.	TRBV25-1	14	TRBJ2-1	TGTGCCAGCGGCCCCAGAAAAACATACAATGAGCAGTTCTTC	CASGPRKTYNEQFF
.	TRBD2	TRBV13	15	TRBJ2-1	TGTGCCAGCAGCTTGGAGAGCGGGGCCCACAATGAGCAGTTCTTC	CASSLESGAHNEQFF
many	.	TRBV7-9	13	TRBJ1-5	TGTGCCAGCAGCTTATCCTCTGATCAGCCCCAGCATTTT	CASSLSSDQPQHF
.	.	TRBV29-1	15	TRBJ1-3	TGCAGCGTCGGACAGCAACTCTCCTCTGGAAACACCATATATTTT	CSVGQQLSSGNTIYF
few	.	TRBV5-1	14	TRBJ1-5	TGCGCCAGCAGAGAGAGGGATTATAGTCAGCCCCAGCATTTT	CASRERDYSQPQHF
few	.	TRBV12-3/TRBV12-4	16	TRBJ2-7	TGTGCCAGCAGTTTAGCGCAAGGGTTCAGCTCCTACGAGCAGTACTTC	CASSLAQGFSSYEQYF
few	.	TRBV4-3	18	TRBJ2-2	TGCGCCAGCAGCCAAGAGTCTATGCGGACGCTCAACACCGGGGAGCTGTTTTTT	CASSQESMRTLNTGELFF
many	TRBD2	TRBV15	14	TRBJ2-7	TGTGCCACCAGCAGAGGTCCTAGCGGTTACGAGCAGTACTTC	CATSRGPSGYEQYF
many	TRBD2	TRBV2	15	TRBJ2-7	TGTGCCAGCAGTGGGGTCCTAGCGGGACCTAACGAGCAGTACTTC	CASSGVLAGPNEQYF
many	.	TRBV9	13	TRBJ2-7	TGTGCCAGCAGCCCCCTTGGGGGATCCGAGCAGTACTTC	CASSPLGGSEQYF
many	.	TRBV4-1	17	TRBJ1-2	TGCGCCAGCAGCCAAGTTAGATTCAGCGGGGGCGTGAGTGGCTACACCTTC	CASSQVRFSGGVSGYTF